This record looks at one TCR beta chain sequence and its context. Its recognized antigen is unknown. No much larger clonotype is one base removed from it; base qualities were not supplied. This record comes from a study of shared clonotypes between healthy human individuals (dated by TCRdb to the early 2020s). Study-level background: A couple of women and a few men aged 18 to 49 years were included in the cohort. For each donor, CD4 naive and CD4 memory were each run on three plates, CD8 naive on two plates, and CD8 memory on one plate. Blood TCR repertoires of roughly five healthy adults were deeply sequenced to estimate repertoire size and the extent of clonotype sharing between individuals. Libraries were prepared and TCR repertoires were sequenced by different laboratories using diverse techniques, in order to increase sequencing depth and limit assay-specific biases. Leukapheresis yielded between about 0.9 and 8.9 billion PBMCs per donor.

What the authors observed across the whole study: When several donors were compared, the shared fraction of clonotypes was about 5.2% for naive CD4, 3% to 4% for naive CD8, roughly 2.5% for memory CD4, and less than 0.5% for memory CD8. The small number of donors limited the genetic and exposure-history diversity represented. Compared with non-shared clonotypes, clonotypes shared by all four sorted-subset donors had higher generation probabilities. Incomplete sequencing was indicated by rarefaction of sorted-subset datasets, despite the large sequencing depth. Pairwise subsampling led to the expectation that sequencing depth would affect the degree of clonotype sharing among donors. Sampling was restricted to blood, and TCR repertoires in tissue are likely to differ from TCR repertoires in blood. Larger estimated clonotype richness was generally found for naive subsets than for memory subsets.

TCR CDR3 regions were amplified from genomic DNA by multiplex PCR using the deep immunoSEQ assay. Extracted genomic DNA from each cell subset was distributed evenly across all wells of several immunoSEQ 96-well plates, and each plate was treated as a replicate. For sorted subsets, roughly 200 ng genomic DNA, equal to 30,000 to 35,000 T cell genomes, was loaded into each replicate PCR. Purified libraries were quantified with a Qubit 3.0 fluorometer, sized on a Bioanalyzer 2100, and re-quantified with the KAPA Library Quantification kit. Every immunoSEQ 96-well plate was sequenced on a dedicated single-read 150-cycle Illumina NextSeq 550 flow cell. In the paper's pipeline: The immunoSEQ output contained only junctional sequences without quality scores, so filtering could not match that applied to full-length reads. To assign V/J genes and CDR3, sequences were annotated against IMGT germline references using PyIR, a Python wrapper for IgBLAST v1.9. Reads were filtered out if the reads had weak V/J assignments (E-value above 1e-6), no CDR3, stop codons, out-of-frame junctions, or ambiguous translated residues. V3J clonotypes were defined as sequences sharing the same inferred V gene, J gene, and CDR3 amino acid sequence. Percentage overlap between repertoires was calculated by dividing the number of shared unique clonotypes by the size of the smaller repertoire. RTK rarefaction, the Chao1 estimator, and Recon v2.1 estimates of unobserved clonotypes were used to assess repertoire richness. Generation probabilities for all TCRbeta clonotypes obtained by the gDNA method from a few donors were computed using OLGA. This immuneACCESS table, as held by TCRdb, lists in-frame sequences with V and J called but not all clones. Of the missing ones, under half trace to an unresolved V gene in checked studies; the others have no known cause. The V and J calls and clone size are taken from that table; D and trimming were inferred from the DNA. Within this sample are more than 550,000 clones, with roughly 91% of them counted one time only. The ten largest account for 34% of the sample.

The donors were healthy, HIV-negative adults who had no recently reported acute infections or vaccinations. Every donor was a Caucasian adult residing in Nashville, Tennessee, USA. CD8 memory samples were composed of magnetically selected CD45RO+ cells combined with CCR7-negative CD45RA+ effector memory (TemRA) cells. Blood was collected by leukapheresis, and PBMCs were isolated by Ficoll-Histopaque density gradient centrifugation and then cryopreserved in liquid nitrogen vapor phase. Analytical flow cytometry was used to check the purity and quantity of every magnetically sorted T cell population. Each sorted fraction had its genomic DNA isolated and then quantified by UV absorbance on a Nanodrop 2000c. The CDR3 has 17 amino acids, counting the end cysteine and phenylalanine. Only the CDR3 part of the read is kept: 51 bases, read in frame from the first base. CDR1 and CDR2, looked up from the germline V gene, are SGHNT and YENEEA. The germline V end is reduced by 2 bases and the J end by 9 bases; junction bases left unmatched: 15.

The sequencing input was memory CD8+ T cells from PBMCs. In light of the paper, this sample's cell subset or site label describes: CD45RO+ cells pooled with CCR7-negative TemRA cells. This clonotype was sampled from a young man in good health. Some clones in this sample may be carry-over from other donors' samples. The chain joins TRBV11-3 to TRBJ2-1; 8 of the junction bases match TRBD2. The CDR3: CASSLRSGDWGNAEQFF. The DNA sequence is TGTGCCAGCAGCTTACGTAGCGGGGATTGGGGGAACGCTGAGCAGTTCTTC.